Shown below are 10 T cell receptor beta chains from a single sample sequenced in a study of blood T cell repertoires in COVID-19. Repertoires were generated with immunoSEQ multiplex PCR, while TCRdb's copy carries only in-frame clones and drops some. This repertoire shows 30,000 to 40,000 clones, 90% found once; its top ten account for less than 30%. The sample taken for sequencing was peripheral blood. These receptors were collected from a man in his fifties or sixties with active or convalescent COVID-19.

This sequence joins TRBV3-1 (or the pseudogene TRBV3-2) and TRBJ2-1; D perhaps matches TRBD2 (6 bases). CDR3 length: 11 amino acids. The V gene lost 5 bases and the J gene lost 16 bases, with 15 bases spanning the gap. Germline V gene data show CDR1 as LGHDT and CDR2 as YNNKEL (reference sequence). Here the CDR3 reads CASSSTSWKFF. CDR3 nucleotides: TGTGCCAGCAGCTCGACTAGTTGGAAATTCTTC.

CDR3 in amino acids: CASSSPGQGVRETQYF. The CDR3 region has the DNA TGTGCCAGCAGTAGCCCCGGACAGGGGGTGCGAGAGACCCAGTACTTC. The gene calls are TRBV6-6 and TRBJ2-5, with TRBD1 identical over 10 bases. CDR1 and CDR2 from the germline V gene are MNHNY and SVGAGI (reference sequence). Trimming cost V 5 bases and J 4 bases; bases outside gene matches: 10. The CDR3 sequence is 16 residues long.

The chain combines TRBV7-9 with TRBJ1-1; 7 bases align to TRBD1. Trimming at V came to 5 bases and at J to 5 bases, leaving 11 bases not matched to a gene. The CDR3 loop spans 15 amino acids. Germline loops: CDR1 SEHNR, CDR2 FQNEAQ (reference sequence). CDR3 sequence (DNA): TGTGCCAGCAGCCACCGGACAGGAGGGGGAACTGAAGCTTTCTTT. Amino acid sequence: CASSHRTGGGTEAFF.

The V gene is TRBV7-9, the J gene TRBJ2-7, with TRBD2 identical over 12 bases. CDR3 length: 16 residues. J was trimmed by 3 bases and V by 0 bases; bases with no gene match: 3. Germline assignment: CDR1 SEHNR and CDR2 FQNEAQ (reference sequence). CDR3 coding DNA: TGTGCCAGCAGCTTAGCGCAGGGACTAGCGGGCTACGAGCAGTACTTC. It encodes CASSLAQGLAGYEQYF.

The J gene is TRBJ2-3, the V gene TRBV13, with a weak D call TRBD2 (5 bases). V gave up 4 bases and J gave up 7 bases, with 18 bases separating them. The CDR3 extends over 15 amino acids. Germline V lookup: CDR1 PRHDT, CDR2 FYEKMQ (reference sequence). For the CDR3, the DNA is TGTGCCAGCAGCTCCCCAGCGGCCCGCACGAATACGCAGTATTTT. It encodes CASSSPAARTNTQYF.

The chain combines TRBV15 with TRBJ2-1; 14 bases are shared with TRBD2. The germline CDR1 and CDR2 sequences are LNHNV and YYDKDF (reference sequence). The CDR3 is made up of 17 amino acids. V was clipped by 0 bases and J by 4 bases; unmatched bases: 2. CDR3 DNA sequence: TGTGCCACCAGCAGAGACCGACTAGCGGGAGGGTACAATGAGCAGTTCTTC. Protein product: CATSRDRLAGGYNEQFF.

The chain is built from TRBV28 and TRBJ2-1; the D gene is possibly TRBD2 (6 bases). V lost 5 bases to trimming and J lost 9 bases, with 14 bases between them. The CDR3 loop spans 13 amino acids. CDR1 MDHEN and CDR2 SYDVKM come from the germline V gene. CDR3: CASSAVDGSEQFF. The DNA of the CDR3 is TGTGCCAGCAGTGCCGTGGACGGGAGTGAGCAGTTCTTC.

J is TRBJ1-2 and V is TRBV28; unclear D gene. Trimming stripped 1 base from V and 8 bases from J, with 8 bases between. CDR1 MDHEN and CDR2 SYDVKM come from the germline V gene. This CDR3 region has 12 residues. The CDR3 DNA follows: TGTGCCAGCAGTTTATACGGGGTGGGCTACACCTTC. Protein product: CASSLYGVGYTF.

The chain recombines TRBV20-1 with TRBJ1-3, with 7 bases aligning to TRBD1. Losses at the gene ends were 3 bases for V and 3 bases for J; bases not matched to a gene: 2. Germline CDR1 and CDR2: DFQATT and SNEGSKA (reference sequence). The CDR3 length is 13 residues. The CDR3 spells CSASRGLGNTIYF. In DNA, the CDR3 is TGCAGTGCTAGTAGGGGGCTTGGAAACACCATATATTTT.

CDR3 sequence (DNA): TGTGCCAGCAGTGTTTACTCCAGAGGCGAGCAGTTCTTC. It is translated as CASSVYSRGEQFF. The chain is built from TRBV2 and TRBJ2-1; D gene ambiguous. This CDR3 has 13 amino acids. CDR1 and CDR2 from the germline V gene are SNHLY and FYNNEI. Trimming took off 4 bases at V and 10 bases at J, with 14 bases between the two ends.